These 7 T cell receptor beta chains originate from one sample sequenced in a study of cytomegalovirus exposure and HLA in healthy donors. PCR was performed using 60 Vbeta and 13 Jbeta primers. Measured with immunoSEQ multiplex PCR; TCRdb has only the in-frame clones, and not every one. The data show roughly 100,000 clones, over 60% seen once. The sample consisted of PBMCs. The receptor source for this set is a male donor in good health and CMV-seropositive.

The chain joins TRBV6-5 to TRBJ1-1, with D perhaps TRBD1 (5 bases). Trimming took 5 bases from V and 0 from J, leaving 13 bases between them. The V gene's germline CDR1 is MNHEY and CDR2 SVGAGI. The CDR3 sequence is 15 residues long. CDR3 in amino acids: CASSPAGRLNTEAFF. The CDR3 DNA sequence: TGTGCCAGCAGTCCCGCGGGACGGTTGAACACTGAAGCTTTCTTT.

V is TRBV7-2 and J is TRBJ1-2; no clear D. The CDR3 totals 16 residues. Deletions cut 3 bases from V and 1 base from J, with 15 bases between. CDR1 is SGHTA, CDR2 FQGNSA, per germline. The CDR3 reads CASSFNLGGLNYGYTF. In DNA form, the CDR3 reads TGTGCCAGCAGCTTCAACTTGGGAGGACTTAACTATGGCTACACCTTC.

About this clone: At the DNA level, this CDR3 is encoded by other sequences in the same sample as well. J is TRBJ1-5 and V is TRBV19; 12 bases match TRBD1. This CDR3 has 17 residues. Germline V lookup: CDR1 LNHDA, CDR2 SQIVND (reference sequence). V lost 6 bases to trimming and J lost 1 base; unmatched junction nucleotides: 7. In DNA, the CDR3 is TGTGCCAGTAGACCTCGGGACAGGGGGCTGAGCAATCAGCCCCAGCATTTT. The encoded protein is CASRPRDRGLSNQPQHF.

CDR3 amino acids: CASSLGQPGRSPLHF. CDR3 bases: TGTGCCAGCAGCCTCGGACAGCCGGGAAGGTCACCCCTCCACTTT. The rearrangement joins TRBV5-4 to TRBJ1-6; perhaps TRBD1 as D (6 bases). The CDR3 has 15 amino acids. The germline V and J ends were trimmed by 4 bases and 10 bases, with 18 bases remaining between them. Germline V lookup: CDR1 SGHNT, CDR2 YYREEE (reference sequence). Full variable domain (remainder filled in from reference TRBV5-4 and TRBJ1-6): ETGVTQSPTHLIKTRGQQVTLRCSSQSGHNTVSWYQQALGQGPQFIFQYYREEENGRGNFPPRFSGLQFPNYSSELNVNALELDDSALYLCASSLGQPGRSPLHFGNGTRLTVT.

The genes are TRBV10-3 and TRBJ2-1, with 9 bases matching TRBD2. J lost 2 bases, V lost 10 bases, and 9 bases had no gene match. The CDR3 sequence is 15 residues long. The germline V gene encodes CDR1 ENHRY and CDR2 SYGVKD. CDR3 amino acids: CATGSGRITYNEQFF. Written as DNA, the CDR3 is TGTGCCACCGGCAGCGGGAGGATAACCTACAATGAGCAGTTCTTC.

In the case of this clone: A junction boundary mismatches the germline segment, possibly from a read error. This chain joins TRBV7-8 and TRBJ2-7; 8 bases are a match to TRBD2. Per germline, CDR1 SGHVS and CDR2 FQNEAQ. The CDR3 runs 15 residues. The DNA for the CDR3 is TGTGCCGGCAGCCCCTTTTTAGCGGGATCCCGCGAGCAGTACTTC. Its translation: CAGSPFLAGSREQYF.

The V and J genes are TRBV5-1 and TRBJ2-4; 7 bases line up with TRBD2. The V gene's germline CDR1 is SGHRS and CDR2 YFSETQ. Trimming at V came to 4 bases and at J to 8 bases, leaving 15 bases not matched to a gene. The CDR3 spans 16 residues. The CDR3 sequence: CASSPTASGRAHIQYF. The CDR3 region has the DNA TGCGCCAGCAGCCCCACCGCTAGCGGAAGGGCACACATTCAGTACTTC.